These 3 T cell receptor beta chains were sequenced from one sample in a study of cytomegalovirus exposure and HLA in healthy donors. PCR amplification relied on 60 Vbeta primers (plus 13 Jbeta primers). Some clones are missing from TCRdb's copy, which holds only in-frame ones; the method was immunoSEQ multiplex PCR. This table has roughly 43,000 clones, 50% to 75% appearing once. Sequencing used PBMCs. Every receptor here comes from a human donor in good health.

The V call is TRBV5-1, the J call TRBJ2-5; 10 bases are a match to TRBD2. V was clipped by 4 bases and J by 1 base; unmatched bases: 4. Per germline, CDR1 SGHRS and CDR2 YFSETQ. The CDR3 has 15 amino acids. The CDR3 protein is CASSTGLAVQETQYF. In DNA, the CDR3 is TGCGCCAGCAGCACCGGACTAGCGGTCCAAGAGACCCAGTACTTC.

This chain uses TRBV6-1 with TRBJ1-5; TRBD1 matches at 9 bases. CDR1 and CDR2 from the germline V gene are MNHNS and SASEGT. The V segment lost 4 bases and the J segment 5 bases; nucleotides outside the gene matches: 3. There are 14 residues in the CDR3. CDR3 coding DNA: TGTGCCAGCAGTGTGGACAGGGGCGATCAGCCCCAGCATTTT. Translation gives CASSVDRGDQPQHF.

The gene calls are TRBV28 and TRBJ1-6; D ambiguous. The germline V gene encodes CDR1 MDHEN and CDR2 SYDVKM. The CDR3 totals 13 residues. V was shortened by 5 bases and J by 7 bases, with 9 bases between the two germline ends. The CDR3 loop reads CASSGTGNSPLHF. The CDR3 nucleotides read TGTGCCAGCAGTGGCACCGGGAATTCACCCCTCCACTTT. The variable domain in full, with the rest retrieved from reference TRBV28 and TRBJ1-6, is DVKVTQSSRYLVKRTGEKVFLECVQDMDHENMFWYRQDPGLGLRLIYFSYDVKMKEKGDIPEGYSVSREKKERFSLILESASTNQTSMYLCASSGTGNSPLHFGNGTRLTVT.